A single sample gave rise to the 7 T cell receptor beta chains below, sequenced in a study of T cell responses to AZD1222 COVID-19 vaccine. Generated by immunoSEQ multiplex PCR, the TCRdb table keeps only in-frame clones and is missing some. The sample contains about 160,000 clones, 91% of which appear only once. The sample consisted of peripheral blood, taken on day 0 of AZD1222 vaccination. The source of these receptors is an adult in good health.

The rearrangement links TRBV15 to TRBJ2-5, with TRBD1 matching over 9 bases. Germline V gene data show CDR1 as LNHNV and CDR2 as YYDKDF (reference sequence). The CDR3 has 16 residues. The V gene end was trimmed by 1 base and the J gene end by 5 bases; junction bases not matched to a gene: 8. CDR3 bases: TGTGCCACCAGCAGAGGGGGACAGGGCGGACGGGAGACCCAGTACTTC. As protein: CATSRGGQGGRETQYF.

The V gene is TRBV5-1, the J gene TRBJ1-1; 8 bases fit TRBD1. The J segment lost 9 bases and the V segment lost 4 bases, leaving 5 bases of the junction unmatched. The CDR3 has 12 residues. Germline CDR1 reads SGHRS; CDR2 reads YFSETQ. CDR3 loop: CASSQRQGQAFF. Written as DNA, the CDR3 is TGCGCCAGCAGCCAAAGACAGGGGCAAGCTTTCTTT.

This clone was seen once. The chain links TRBV11-1 to TRBJ1-1; D might be TRBD1 (6 bases). The V and J ends lost 6 bases and 1 base respectively, with 15 bases between them. CDR3 length equals 15 residues. Germline V gives CDR1 SGHAT, CDR2 FQDESV (reference sequence). CDR3 residues: CASREVRGRNTEAFF. The CDR3 DNA is TGTGCCAGCAGAGAGGTACGGGGGCGGAACACTGAAGCTTTCTTT.

The chain carries TRBV6-5 and TRBJ2-2; tentative D call: TRBD2 (6 bases). Germline V gives CDR1 MNHEY, CDR2 SVGAGI. The V gene lost 2 bases and the J gene lost 8 bases, with 15 bases spanning the gap. This CDR3 has 15 residues. For the CDR3, the DNA is TGTGCCAGCAGTTACGAGGGAGGAGGGGCAGGGGAGCTGTTTTTT. It codes for CASSYEGGGAGELFF.

This clone was found once. The chain has TRBV6-2 or TRBV6-3 and TRBJ1-1, with 8 bases identical to TRBD1. CDR3 size: 16 residues. The germline gives CDR1 MNHEY, CDR2 SVGEGT. With 4 bases clipped from V and 1 base from J, the junction kept 8 bases outside the gene matches. Written as DNA, the CDR3 is TGTGCCAGCAGTTCAACGAGGACAGGGAGGAACACTGAAGCTTTCTTT. Translated, it gives CASSSTRTGRNTEAFF.

This chain links TRBV6-6 with TRBJ1-1; D unresolved. Germline V gene sequence: CDR1 MNHNY, CDR2 SVGAGI (reference sequence). V was clipped by 1 base and J by 4 bases, with 10 bases between them. The CDR3 spans 14 residues. This chain's CDR3 is CASSYFKASTEAFF. The CDR3 DNA reads as TGTGCCAGCAGTTACTTCAAGGCGAGCACTGAAGCTTTCTTT.

This clone was seen a single time. The chain couples TRBV6-5 to TRBJ1-1; a weak D match, TRBD1 (6 bases). V was shortened by 6 bases and J by 8 bases, with 10 bases between the two germline ends. CDR1 is MNHEY and CDR2 is SVGAGI in the germline V gene. The CDR3 has 11 amino acids. The CDR3 region has the DNA TGTGCCAGCAGCCGCGACAGGGAAGCTTTCTTT. As protein: CASSRDREAFF.